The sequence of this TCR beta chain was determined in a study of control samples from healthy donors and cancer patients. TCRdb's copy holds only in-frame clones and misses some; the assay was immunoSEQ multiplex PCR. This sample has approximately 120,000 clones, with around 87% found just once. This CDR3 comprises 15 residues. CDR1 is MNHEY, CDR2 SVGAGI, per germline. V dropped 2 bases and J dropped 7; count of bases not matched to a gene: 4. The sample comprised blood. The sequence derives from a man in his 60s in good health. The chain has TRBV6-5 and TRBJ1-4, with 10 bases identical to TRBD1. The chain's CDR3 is CASSYDRTGGEKLFF. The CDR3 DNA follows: TGTGCCAGCAGTTACGACCGGACAGGGGGTGAAAAACTGTTTTTT.